Only a few counts were recorded for the clone carrying this T cell receptor (beta chain). Trimming removed 4 bases from V and 6 bases from J; junction bases left unmatched: 10. The length of the CDR3 is 17 residues. CDR1 is SEHNR, CDR2 FQNEAQ, per germline (reference sequence). This entry belongs to a study of cytomegalovirus exposure and HLA in healthy donors. PCR employed 60 Vbeta and 13 Jbeta primers. Profiling relied on immunoSEQ multiplex PCR, and the TCRdb table lists in-frame clones only, not all of them. The repertoire holds over 100,000 clones, with roughly three quarters as singletons. The chain uses TRBV7-9 and TRBJ2-2; the match to TRBD2 covers 11 bases. The specimen sequenced was PBMCs. This TCR was sampled from a woman younger than 35 in good health and CMV-seropositive. DNA of the CDR3: TGTGCCAGCAGCTCTTTCCTAGCGGGAGGCTTAGCCGGGGAGCTGTTTTTT. Amino acid sequence: CASSSFLAGGLAGELFF.